This TCR beta chain was recovered during a study of patients and donors after allogeneic stem cell transplantation. From the RT-PCR reads, TCRdb called clonotypes with MiXCR, one entry per CDR3 protein. The table has fewer than 75,000 distinct CDR3 sequences, about 30% seen once. This clonotype appeared a few times. Trimming took 6 bases from V and 2 from J, leaving 10 bases between them. The CDR3 is 13 amino acids. The genes are TRBV12-3 or TRBV12-4 and TRBJ2-5, with D perhaps assigned TRBD1 or TRBD2 (5 bases each). The specimen was blood, either unsorted or a sorted T cell fraction (not recorded which). The TCR comes from a human donor who was either an allogeneic HSCT recipient or a stem cell or donor lymphocyte infusion donor (not recorded which). It is not recorded whose cells these are; they may come from a transplant donor. As DNA, the CDR3 is TGTGCCAGCAGAGCGGACATTCAAGAGACCCAGTACTTC. It specifies CASRADIQETQYF.